Listed below are T cell receptor beta chains from one sample, sequenced in a study of blood T cells in healthy people across ages. TCRdb redid the calling of the 5' RACE reads with MiXCR, one entry per CDR3 protein. The data contain approximately 1.5 million distinct CDR3 sequences, roughly 30% of them singletons. The sequencing sample was made of blood. These receptors all come from a woman in her twenties or thirties in good health. The CDR3 runs from the conserved cysteine through the conserved F or W. D genes are given only for firm matches. Rows may omit the clone size; those that give it use once, few, many or a size class.

v_call	clone_size	j_call	d_call	cdr3_aa	cdr3_nt
TRBV4-1	many	TRBJ2-5	NA	CASSQEGGRRQETQYF	TGCGCCAGCAGCCAAGAAGGGGGGAGGCGCCAAGAGACCCAGTACTTC
TRBV14	NA	TRBJ1-4	NA	CASSQLTGGGNEKLFF	TGTGCCAGCAGCCAATTAACAGGTGGAGGGAATGAAAAACTGTTTTTT
TRBV12-3/TRBV12-4	few	TRBJ1-2	NA	CASKWIGEGYTF	TGTGCCAGCAAATGGATAGGGGAGGGCTACACCTTC
TRBV18	few	TRBJ1-2	NA	CASSPLPEGRTGYTF	TGTGCCAGCTCACCCCTGCCAGAGGGGCGCACCGGCTACACCTTC
TRBV2	NA	TRBJ2-1	NA	CASSETPEQFF	TGTGCCAGCAGTGAAACCCCCGAGCAGTTCTTC
TRBV21-1	NA	TRBJ2-4	NA	CASSNPRGQVLTAKNIQYF	TGTGCCAGCAGCAACCCACGGGGGCAGGTCCTCACAGCCAAAAACATTCAGTACTTC
TRBV21-1	NA	TRBJ1-1	NA	CASSCHRGGTEAFF	TGTGCCAGCAGCTGCCACAGGGGTGGTACTGAAGCTTTCTTT
TRBV20-1	few	TRBJ2-3	NA	CSAPRDTGTDTQYF	TGCAGTGCTCCTCGGGACACGGGCACAGATACGCAGTATTTT
TRBV4-2	few	TRBJ2-1	TRBD2	CASSQDRPLAGGEDEQFF	TGTGCCAGCAGCCAAGATCGGCCACTAGCGGGGGGTGAGGATGAGCAGTTCTTC
TRBV20-1	NA	TRBJ2-5	NA	CSASPSGQETQYF	TGCAGTGCTAGCCCCAGCGGCCAAGAGACCCAGTACTTC
TRBV20-1	NA	TRBJ2-3	NA	CSAKSGTSTDTQYF	TGCAGTGCTAAGTCCGGGACTAGCACAGATACGCAGTATTTT
TRBV5-1	once	TRBJ2-3	TRBD2	CASSLGWTSGTDTQYF	TGCGCCAGCAGCTTGGGATGGACTAGCGGCACAGATACGCAGTATTTT
TRBV20-1	NA	TRBJ2-7	TRBD1	CSAELGTGGGYEQYF	TGCAGTGCTGAGCTGGGGACAGGGGGCGGCTACGAGCAGTACTTC
TRBV20-1	NA	TRBJ2-7	NA	CSAGMAGYEQYF	TGCAGTGCAGGAATGGCGGGTTACGAGCAGTACTTC
TRBV5-1	NA	TRBJ2-1	TRBD2	CASSFPTSGIGNEQFF	TGCGCCAGCAGCTTCCCGACTAGCGGGATTGGGAATGAGCAGTTCTTC
TRBV4-1	NA	TRBJ1-2	TRBD1	CASSQETGQALGGYTF	TGCGCCAGCAGCCAAGAGACGGGACAGGCCCTGGGGGGCTACACCTTC
TRBV2	few	TRBJ2-1	NA	CASSEAAVRGNEQFF	TGTGCCAGCAGTGAAGCGGCGGTGAGGGGTAATGAGCAGTTCTTC
TRBV29-1	many	TRBJ2-1	TRBD1	CKTGGADEQFF	TGCAAAACAGGGGGCGCGGATGAGCAGTTCTTC
TRBV28	NA	TRBJ1-6	NA	CASKRDRNRYNSPLHF	TGTGCCAGCAAAAGGGACCGAAACCGCTATAATTCACCCCTCCACTTT
TRBV12-3/TRBV12-4	few	TRBJ1-2	NA	CASRGDGPRGYTF	TGTGCCAGCAGGGGGGACGGCCCCCGGGGCTACACCTTC
TRBV5-1	NA	TRBJ1-2	TRBD1	CASCPLTGDYGYTF	TGCGCCAGCTGCCCTCTCACAGGGGACTATGGCTACACCTTC
TRBV29-1	many	TRBJ2-5	NA	CSAAESGGRVETQYF	TGCAGCGCCGCCGAAAGTGGTGGCCGAGTGGAGACCCAGTACTTC
TRBV6-1	NA	TRBJ2-2	NA	CASNFQEDTGELFF	TGTGCCAGCAATTTCCAGGAAGACACCGGGGAGCTGTTTTTT
TRBV20-1	NA	TRBJ2-1	TRBD2	CSVPVGRRIYNEQFF	TGCAGTGTCCCCGTCGGGAGGCGAATATACAATGAGCAGTTCTTC
TRBV20-1	NA	TRBJ2-3	TRBD2	CSASPAGGQVIQTDTQYF	TGCAGTGCCAGCCCAGCGGGAGGGCAGGTTATTCAAACAGATACGCAGTATTTT
TRBV28	NA	TRBJ2-7	NA	CASSIVQGYEQYF	TGTGCCAGCAGCATCGTACAGGGCTACGAGCAGTACTTC
TRBV7-7	few	TRBJ2-7	NA	CASSSNTRNEQYF	TGTGCCAGCAGCTCAAATACGAGGAACGAGCAGTACTTC
TRBV6-6	few	TRBJ2-3	NA	CASRFREEIVDTQYF	TGTGCCAGCAGATTTAGGGAGGAGATTGTAGATACGCAGTATTTT
TRBV29-1	few	TRBJ1-1	NA	CSAEVTDRTEAFF	TGCAGCGCTGAAGTCACAGATCGCACTGAAGCTTTCTTT
TRBV4-1	NA	TRBJ2-2	NA	CASSQGGSGRSSHTGELFF	TGCGCCAGCAGCCAAGGGGGGTCGGGACGGTCATCGCACACCGGGGAGCTGTTTTTT
TRBV7-2	NA	TRBJ2-3	NA	CASSIIRDTTDTQYF	TGTGCCAGCAGCATTATCCGGGACACCACAGATACGCAGTATTTT
TRBV7-2	many	TRBJ2-3	TRBD2	CASRVAGSTDTQYF	TGTGCCAGCAGGGTAGCGGGGTCCACAGATACGCAGTATTTT
TRBV10-3	NA	TRBJ1-4	NA	CAISDKTELSNALFF	TGTGCCATCAGTGACAAAACCGAACTCTCTAATGCGCTGTTTTTT
TRBV4-1	few	TRBJ1-5	NA	CASSQGPGREQPQHF	TGCGCCAGCAGCCAAGGCCCAGGGCGGGAACAGCCCCAGCATTTT
TRBV7-3	few	TRBJ2-4	NA	CASSPQAGQSTSQYF	TGTGCCAGCAGCCCGCAAGCGGGACAGTCGACATCTCAGTACTTC
TRBV30	NA	TRBJ1-2	NA	CAWSERMGLYGYTF	TGTGCCTGGAGTGAACGTATGGGGCTGTATGGCTACACCTTC
TRBV12-3/TRBV12-4	few	TRBJ2-1	TRBD2	CASSLVLAGGPWEQFF	TGTGCCAGCAGTTTAGTGCTAGCGGGAGGGCCATGGGAGCAGTTCTTC
TRBV20-1	NA	TRBJ2-5	TRBD1	CSARVGTGLETQYF	TGCAGTGCTAGAGTAGGGACAGGCTTAGAGACCCAGTACTTC
TRBV18	NA	TRBJ2-7	NA	CASSRLPAADEQYF	TGTGCCAGCTCACGATTACCAGCAGCGGACGAGCAGTACTTC
TRBV11-2	NA	TRBJ2-1	TRBD2	CASSYPLTSGRVKNEQFF	TGTGCCAGCAGCTACCCCCTTACTAGCGGGAGAGTTAAAAATGAGCAGTTCTTC
TRBV4-1	many	TRBJ2-3	NA	CASSQDGVGTDTQYF	TGCGCCAGCAGCCAAGACGGGGTGGGGACAGATACGCAGTATTTT
TRBV12-3/TRBV12-4	many	TRBJ2-5	NA	CASSLTEETQYF	TGTGCCAGCAGCTTAACAGAAGAGACCCAGTACTTC
TRBV5-5	NA	TRBJ2-1	TRBD2	CATLPGTSENEQFF	TGTGCCACCCTCCCCGGGACTAGCGAAAATGAGCAGTTCTTC
TRBV4-1	NA	TRBJ1-2	TRBD1	CASSQDLGTGVVYGYTF	TGCGCCAGCAGCCAAGATCTGGGGACAGGGGTTGTCTATGGCTACACCTTC
TRBV12-3/TRBV12-4	few	TRBJ2-5	NA	CASTVNRQETQYF	TGTGCCAGCACCGTGAACAGGCAAGAGACCCAGTACTTC
TRBV10-3	NA	TRBJ1-1	NA	CASARSAEGNTEAFF	TGTGCCAGCGCACGTTCGGCCGAAGGGAACACTGAAGCTTTCTTT
TRBV29-1	many	TRBJ2-5	NA	CSVGFGETQYF	TGCAGCGTTGGATTTGGGGAGACCCAGTACTTC
TRBV28	many	TRBJ2-7	NA	CASRPRSWKSHRKGFIEQYF	TGTGCCAGCAGGCCCCGGAGTTGGAAAAGTCACAGAAAGGGTTTTATCGAGCAGTACTTC
TRBV9	NA	TRBJ2-1	NA	CASSVGRENEQLF	TGTGCCAGCAGCGTAGGCAGGGAGAATGAGCAGCTCTTC
TRBV19	NA	TRBJ2-7	NA	CASSRTWDSYEQYF	TGTGCCAGTAGTCGTACCTGGGATTCCTACGAGCAGTACTTC
TRBV14	NA	TRBJ2-5	NA	CASSQVRGRGETQYF	TGTGCCAGCAGCCAAGTACGGGGAAGGGGGGAGACCCAGTACTTC
TRBV29-1	many	TRBJ2-7	NA	CSVPHHRVGSYEQYF	TGCAGCGTTCCACATCATCGGGTCGGATCCTACGAGCAGTACTTC
TRBV6-5	NA	TRBJ2-5	NA	CASSYSGGPETQYF	TGTGCCAGCAGTTACTCGGGGGGCCCGGAGACCCAGTACTTC